The source of this T cell receptor beta chain is a study of early T cells in non-severe SARS-CoV-2 infection (dated by TCRdb to the early 2020s). A note on the overall study: Because TCR sequencing was done on bulk RNA from unsorted whole blood, the alpha and beta chains could not be paired. Broader findings and caveats from the paper: VDJdb matching was skewed toward anti-spike CD8 responses and likely underestimated virus-specific expansions by missing private and CD4 specificities.

The germline V gene provides CDR1 SNHLY and CDR2 FYNNEI. Compared with germline, V lacks 8 bases and J lacks 9 bases; bases without a gene match: 10. Measured from the cysteine to the phenylalanine, the CDR3 is 13 residues long. CDR3 DNA is the only sequence kept; it has 39 bases, read in frame from the first base. Concerning this clonotype itself: What this receptor recognizes is not known. No much larger clone exists at a distance of one base, and base qualities are not known.

A case-control design nested within a healthcare worker cohort in London, UK, was used, with weekly nasopharyngeal swab PCR tests and blood sampling performed. Between 23 and 31 March 2020, the week of the UK lockdown, healthcare workers were enrolled and then followed up weekly for as long as 16 weeks. The method behind the library was 5' RACE. The sequencer was a NextSeq 500. In the TCR library protocol, unique molecular identifiers were attached to individual cDNA molecules to correct for PCR bias and sequencing error. Both TCR alpha and beta chains were sequenced, and tight co-correlation was observed between alpha and beta sequence abundances in each sample. In the paper's pipeline: Decombinator V4 was used to annotate the V gene, J gene and CDR3 of the TCR sequences. Expanded TCRs were defined as changing significantly between any two time points under a Poisson model with p below 0.0001. TCR abundances were normalised to the total number of TCRs sequenced per sample and were expressed as counts per million. TRAV1-2 paired with TRAJ12, TRAJ20 or TRAJ33 defined MAIT TCRs, while TRAV10 paired with TRAJ18 defined iNKT TCRs. VDJdb, accessed 1 November 2021, was searched for CMV, EBV and SARS-CoV-2 annotated TCRs, with TCRs annotated for multiple antigens excluded. The raw public data were reprocessed by TCRdb itself: fastp quality trimming at Q25, MiXCR clonotype calling, in-frame beta chains only. Rows are unified per CDR3 protein, each entry keeping the most common DNA and genes. What appears here as the V and J calls and clone size reflects TCRdb's work, not the paper's. Across this sample there are roughly 62,000 distinct CDR3 sequences, with about 8% seen only once. About 3.2% of the sample is in the top ten clones.

Rearrangement joined TRBV2 to TRBJ2-3; 8 bases in the junction line up with TRBD1. The sequence derives from an adult who was a healthcare worker with PCR-confirmed SARS-CoV-2 infection or an uninfected control (not recorded which). Material: whole blood. CDR3 loop: CASAGQEVGTQYF. The DNA is as follows: TGTGCCAGCGCGGGACAGGAGGTAGGAACGCAGTATTTT.